Listed below are T cell receptor beta chains from one sample, sequenced in a study of T cell changes during pregnancy in multiple sclerosis. The data were produced by immunoSEQ multiplex PCR, yet TCRdb's version contains in-frame clones alone and is incomplete. The table lists about 39,000 clones, almost 95% of them singletons. Sequences were derived from CD4+ T cells from peripheral blood mononuclear cells, sampled after pregnancy. Receptor source: a female donor with multiple sclerosis, enrolled in a pregnancy study. The CDR3 runs from the conserved cysteine through the conserved F or W. The order of the fields is clone size, V gene, D gene, CDR3 length, J gene, CDR3 protein, CDR3 DNA. D genes are given only for firm matches. Where a row states a size, it is once, few, many or the class of an expanded clone; other rows omit it.

size: NA
V: TRBV11-2
D: NA
length: 15
J: TRBJ2-7
CDR3: CASSLVRGNSLEQYF
DNA: TGTGCCAGCAGCTTAGTGAGGGGGAACTCCTTAGAGCAGTACTTC

size: NA
V: TRBV10-3
D: NA
length: 14
J: TRBJ1-2
CDR3: CAISESRGSDGYTF
DNA: TGTGCCATCAGTGAGTCGCGGGGCAGTGATGGCTACACCTTC

size: NA
V: TRBV5-1
D: NA
length: 12
J: TRBJ1-1
CDR3: CASSLEGVWAFF
DNA: TGCGCCAGCAGCTTGGAGGGGGTTTGGGCTTTCTTT

size: NA
V: TRBV11-2
D: TRBD2
length: 15
J: TRBJ2-1
CDR3: CASSSLAGVGNEQFF
DNA: TGTGCCAGCAGCTCCCTGGCGGGGGTTGGGAATGAGCAGTTCTTC

size: NA
V: TRBV6-5
D: NA
length: 12
J: TRBJ1-1
CDR3: CASSYRGAEAFF
DNA: TGTGCCAGCAGTTATAGGGGTGCTGAAGCTTTCTTT

size: NA
V: TRBV12-5
D: NA
length: 12
J: TRBJ2-2
CDR3: CASGLIHGELFF
DNA: TGTGCTAGTGGTTTGATACACGGGGAGCTGTTTTTT

size: NA
V: TRBV11-1
D: NA
length: 13
J: TRBJ2-3
CDR3: CASSLAATDTQYF
DNA: TGTGCCAGCAGCTTAGCAGCCACAGATACGCAGTATTTT

size: NA
V: TRBV7-6
D: TRBD2
length: 14
J: TRBJ2-1
CDR3: CASRRGGGAYEQFF
DNA: TGTGCCAGCAGAAGGGGCGGGGGGGCCTATGAGCAGTTCTTC

size: NA
V: TRBV9
D: TRBD2
length: 16
J: TRBJ2-2
CDR3: CASSGSGGIYTGELFF
DNA: TGTGCCAGCAGTGGGAGCGGGGGGATCTACACCGGGGAGCTGTTTTTT

size: NA
V: TRBV30
D: NA
length: 15
J: TRBJ2-6
CDR3: CAWSVGTSGANVLTF
DNA: TGTGCCTGGAGTGTAGGGACTTCTGGGGCCAACGTCCTGACTTTC

size: NA
V: TRBV19
D: NA
length: 12
J: TRBJ1-5
CDR3: CASRQGVQPQHF
DNA: TGTGCCAGTAGACAGGGAGTTCAGCCCCAGCATTTT

size: NA
V: TRBV15
D: TRBD1
length: 16
J: TRBJ2-2
CDR3: CATSTPRGPNTGELFF
DNA: TGTGCCACCAGCACCCCTAGGGGGCCGAACACCGGGGAGCTGTTTTTT

size: once
V: TRBV9
D: NA
length: 13
J: TRBJ1-2
CDR3: CASSVGGERGYTF
DNA: TGTGCCAGCAGCGTAGGGGGAGAGCGTGGCTACACCTTC

size: NA
V: TRBV6-6
D: NA
length: 14
J: TRBJ2-5
CDR3: CASSYGVAGETQYF
DNA: TGTGCCAGCAGTTACGGAGTAGCCGGGGAGACCCAGTACTTC

size: NA
V: TRBV25-1
D: NA
length: 14
J: TRBJ2-7
CDR3: CASSELTGRYEQYF
DNA: TGTGCCAGCAGTGAACTAACAGGACGCTACGAGCAGTACTTC

size: NA
V: TRBV2
D: TRBD2
length: 15
J: TRBJ2-3
CDR3: CASNRLAGGTDTQYF
DNA: TGTGCCAGCAACCGACTAGCGGGGGGCACAGATACGCAGTATTTT